This T cell receptor beta chain was sequenced in a study of vaccination and CD4 T cells after COVID-19. About the research overall: Convalescent individuals numbered four females and six males, two being Hispanic. The cells were exposed to overlapping spike peptides originating from SARS-CoV-2, HCoV-NL63, HCoV-OC43 and HCoV-229E for stimulation.

The Oncomine TCR Beta short-read assay generated sequence data from the DNA of cultured CD4+ T cells. MiXCR, run by TCRdb on the PCR reads, gives a single entry per CDR3 protein. Of 20,000 to 30,000 distinct CDR3 sequences listed, around two thirds were seen once; the top ten hold roughly a fifth. Treatment meaning: approximately 9-day PBMC culture with coronavirus spike peptide pools or control peptides (ViraFEST assay). Following expansion of antigen-specific T cells with peptide pools, ViraFEST then sequenced TCRs. Culture proceeded for around 11 days, and CD4+ T cells were then isolated by negative selection. Worth noting for this clonotype: No antigen is known for it.

The V gene lost 10 bases and the J gene lost 3 bases, with 16 bases spanning the gap. The CDR3 covers 14 residues. The origin of this receptor is a human donor who received a COVID-19 vaccine. The chain employs TRBV12-3 or TRBV12-4 and TRBJ1-5, with a tentative D call TRBD1 (6 bases). This specimen consisted of CD4+ T cells from blood, cultured in vitro, obtained after SARS-CoV-2 vaccination. CDR3 nucleotide sequence: TGTGCCATCGGTCAGGGGACTCACAATCAGCCCCAGCATTTT. As protein: CAIGQGTHNQPQHF.